This TCR beta chain was identified during a study of long-term antiretroviral therapy in people with HIV. Study in general: The 2015 immediate-ART recommendation was preceded by the earliest samples by about a decade.

The CDR3 sequence is 15 residues long. CDR1 and CDR2 from the germline V gene are MNHEY and SVGAGI. Trimming shortened V by 2 bases and J by 4 bases, and 12 bases separated the two germline ends. They ran version v3.0 of the immunoSEQ assay at survey level. What sequencing targeted per sample was about 35,000-55,000 T-cell genomes. Here immunoSEQ multiplex PCR was the method, and the copy in TCRdb shows in-frame clones only, minus some. Of roughly 18,000 clones in the sample, 78% were seen once. This clone was seen a single time. This clonotype was obtained from a woman between 50 and 59 years old with HIV. The J gene is TRBJ1-3, the V gene TRBV6-5; TRBD1 might be the D (6 bases). Material: unsorted PBMCs, obtained 0.3 years after starting antiretroviral therapy. CDR3 loop: CASSYGGRVGNTIYF. CDR3 nucleotides: TGTGCCAGCAGTTACGGGGGGCGCGTGGGAAACACCATATATTTT.